Below are 9 T cell receptor beta chains sequenced from a single sample in a study of radiation and T cells in renal cell carcinoma (dated by TCRdb to between 2020 and 2021). The method behind the library was the immunoSEQ multiplex PCR assay. Entries here come from immuneACCESS through TCRdb and include only in-frame sequences with V and J called. Some clones fail to appear in such tables; in the studies checked, an unresolved V gene covers under half of the shortfall, and the cause of the remainder is unknown. This sample holds about 90,000 clones; roughly 80% were observed only once. The ten most abundant clones make up around 9.4% of the sample. The time point label, as the study defines it: blood 4 weeks post-SBRT, at nephrectomy. The meaning of the sample's treatment or condition label: 15 Gy SBRT to primary tumor, nephrectomy 4 weeks later. The material was blood, obtained from a patient whose treatment included radiotherapy and nephrectomy. These receptors were collected from a middle-aged man with renal cell carcinoma.

The V gene is TRBV9, the J gene TRBJ2-3; 9 bases agree with TRBD1. From germline, CDR1 is SGDLS and CDR2 YYNGEE. This CDR3 comprises 16 residues. J was trimmed by 4 bases and V by 0 bases; bases with no gene match: 6. CDR3 loop: CASSVAGTGGADTQYF. In nucleotides, the CDR3 is TGTGCCAGCAGCGTAGCGGGAACAGGGGGCGCAGATACGCAGTATTTT.

The chain recombines TRBV5-1 with TRBJ2-7; TRBD1 matches at 9 bases. The germline gives CDR1 SGHRS, CDR2 YFSETQ. Trimming at V came to 0 bases and at J to 6 bases, leaving 7 bases not matched to a gene. The CDR3 is made up of 15 amino acids. CDR3 nucleotide sequence: TGCGCCAGCAGCTTGGCCGGGACAGGGTCCACCGAGCAGTACTTC. Protein: CASSLAGTGSTEQYF.

The rearrangement joins TRBV2 to TRBJ2-7; D may be TRBD1 or TRBD2 (5 bases each). The V gene lost 6 bases and the J gene lost 2 bases, with 8 bases spanning the gap. The CDR3 spans 12 residues. Germline CDR1 is SNHLY and CDR2 is FYNNEI. CDR3 DNA: TGTGCCAGCAGGGGGGATCCCTACGAGCAGTACTTC. This gives the protein CASRGDPYEQYF.

The chain is built from TRBV5-1 and TRBJ2-3, with 10 bases lining up with TRBD1. Germline-derived CDR1 and CDR2 are SGHRS and YFSETQ. This CDR3 has 15 amino acids. V was pared by 0 bases and J by 6 bases, with 4 bases of the junction left unmatched. This chain's CDR3 is CASSLGQGASDTQYF. The CDR3 nucleotides read TGCGCCAGCAGCTTGGGACAGGGGGCTTCGGATACGCAGTATTTT.

This clone was seen only once. The rearrangement uses TRBV6-6 and TRBJ2-1, with TRBD1 matching over 10 bases. Losses at the gene ends were 5 bases for V and 8 bases for J; bases not matched to a gene: 9. The CDR3 totals 15 residues. CDR1 is MNHNY, CDR2 SVGAGI, per germline (reference sequence). The CDR3 protein is CASSTRDRGGDEQFF. CDR3 bases: TGTGCCAGCAGTACACGGGACAGGGGTGGGGATGAGCAGTTCTTC.

This clone was detected only a few times. The chain couples TRBV30 to TRBJ1-1, with D uncertain. Germline loops: CDR1 GTSNPN, CDR2 SVGIG (reference sequence). The CDR3 is 13 residues long. The ends were cut back, 3 bases at V and 3 bases at J, with 11 bases in the middle. The CDR3 here is CAWSQSLYTEAFF. The DNA of the CDR3 is TGTGCCTGGAGCCAGAGTCTTTACACTGAAGCTTTCTTT.

V usage is TRBV6-5 and J usage is TRBJ1-6; possibly TRBD1 for D (6 bases). Germline assignment: CDR1 MNHEY and CDR2 SVGAGI. The CDR3 totals 13 residues. Between the trimmed V and J ends, which lost 7 bases and 9 bases, there was a span of 13 bases. The CDR3 loop is CASKGGGISPLHF. The CDR3 bases are TGTGCCAGCAAGGGGGGAGGCATTTCACCCCTCCACTTT.

V and J are TRBV9 and TRBJ2-1; TRBD2 matches 9 bases. After removal of 0 bases from V and 9 bases from J, the junction contained 7 bases not matched to a gene. This CDR3 spans 15 amino acids. Germline CDR1 is SGDLS and CDR2 is YYNGEE. CDR3 in DNA: TGTGCCAGCAGCGTAGCGCCTAGCGGGATAGGTGAGCAGTTCTTC. This gives the protein CASSVAPSGIGEQFF. Full variable domain (rest looked up from reference TRBV9 and TRBJ2-1): DSGVTQTPKHLITATGQRVTLRCSPRSGDLSVYWYQQSLDQGLQFLIQYYNGEERAKGNILERFSAQQFPDLHSELNLSSLELGDSALYFCASSVAPSGIGEQFFGPGTRLTVL.

The chain joins TRBV6-7 to TRBJ2-4, with a tentative D call TRBD2 (6 bases). Being an ORF, TRBV6-7 has a function that is uncertain. Trimming cost V 5 bases and J 3 bases, with 23 bases left between them. The CDR3 runs to 18 residues. DNA for the CDR3: TGTGCCAGCAGTAACTTTGTGGAGGGGCGCTTGGACAAAAACATTCAGTACTTC. It translates to CASSNFVEGRLDKNIQYF.